These 17 T cell receptor beta chains were sequenced from one sample in a study of beta chain features in type 1 diabetes. Expressed TCRB transcripts were sequenced because the isolated RNA had all been reverse transcribed beforehand. TCRdb keeps only in-frame clones here, not all; method: immunoSEQ multiplex PCR. The table records 970,000 or so clones, about a sixth of them present only once. The sequenced sample was naive CD4+ T cells from blood. These receptors all stem from a woman aged 18-29 years in good health.

The chain couples TRBV5-4 to TRBJ2-1; the match to TRBD1 covers 9 bases. CDR3 length: 16 residues. The J segment lost 1 base and the V segment lost 0 bases, leaving 2 bases of the junction unmatched. Germline CDR1 reads SGHNT; CDR2 reads YYREEE (reference sequence). CDR3: CASSLGGTGSYNEQFF. CDR3 DNA: TGTGCCAGCAGCTTGGGGGGGACAGGGTCCTACAATGAGCAGTTCTTC.

This clone was observed a handful of times. The chain links TRBV18 to TRBJ2-3; D is undetermined. Between the trimmed V and J ends, which lost 3 bases and 1 base, there was a span of 8 bases. The CDR3 length is 14 residues. Germline assignment: CDR1 KGHSH and CDR2 LQKENI. In DNA, the CDR3 is TGTGCCAGCTCACCGGTTGGGGGCACAGATACGCAGTATTTT. The encoded protein is CASSPVGGTDTQYF.

This rearrangement joins TRBV6-5 to TRBJ2-7; TRBD1 is a possible D gene (6 bases). The CDR3 covers 15 residues. The ends were cut back, 5 bases at V and 2 bases at J, with 16 bases in the middle. The germline gives CDR1 MNHEY, CDR2 SVGAGI. DNA for the CDR3: TGTGCCAGCAGTACGACAGGAAGAAGAACCTACGAGCAGTACTTC. As protein: CASSTTGRRTYEQYF.

This clone has just a few counts. The rearrangement links TRBV11-2 to TRBJ2-3, with a possible D match to TRBD2 (7 bases). V shed 5 bases and J shed 2 bases, with 26 bases lying between them. The germline V gene encodes CDR1 SGHAT and CDR2 FQNNGV. The CDR3 covers 19 residues. This CDR3 reads CASSPIFNWGGSDTDTQYF. As DNA, the CDR3 is TGTGCCAGCAGCCCTATTTTCAATTGGGGGGGCTCCGACACAGATACGCAGTATTTT.

This clone was counted only a few times. The V gene is TRBV19, the J gene TRBJ2-6; the D gene is possibly TRBD1 (6 bases). Trimming took 7 bases from V and 4 from J, leaving 14 bases between them. This CDR3 is 15 amino acids long. Germline assignment: CDR1 LNHDA and CDR2 SQIVND (reference sequence). The CDR3 DNA follows: TGTGCCAGTAAAGGCCAGGGGATCGGGGCCAACGTCCTGACTTTC. It is translated as CASKGQGIGANVLTF.

V usage is TRBV15 and J usage is TRBJ1-2; D is ambiguous. V was clipped by 1 base and J by 3 bases, with 12 bases between them. The CDR3 is 15 amino acids. Germline CDR1 and CDR2: LNHNV and YYDKDF (reference sequence). CDR3 nucleotide sequence: TGTGCCACCAGCAGAGGTACAGCCCCTGACTATGGCTACACCTTC. Its protein product is CATSRGTAPDYGYTF.

This clone has a handful of counts. CDR3 loop: CASSYSGRAAGELFF. The CDR3 DNA follows: TGTGCCAGCAGTTATAGCGGGAGGGCCGCCGGGGAGCTGTTTTTT. The chain couples TRBV2 to TRBJ2-2; 11 nucleotides line up with TRBD2. This CDR3 region has 15 residues. Germline V gene sequence: CDR1 SNHLY, CDR2 FYNNEI. V lost 5 bases to trimming and J lost 6 bases; unmatched junction nucleotides: 5.

This chain connects TRBV28 to TRBJ2-7, with D maybe TRBD1 (6 bases). The CDR3 runs to 11 residues. From germline, CDR1 is MDHEN and CDR2 SYDVKM. Trimming removed 8 bases from V and 3 bases from J, with 8 bases in between. CDR3 coding DNA: TGTGCCAGCGGGACAAACTACGAGCAGTACTTC. Translation: CASGTNYEQYF.

CDR3 sequence: CASSEYADTQYF. CDR3 coding DNA: TGTGCCAGCAGTGAATATGCTGATACGCAGTATTTT. This chain uses TRBV25-1 with TRBJ2-3; D ambiguous. V lost 0 bases, J lost 6 bases, and 4 bases lay in between. The V gene's germline CDR1 is MGHDK and CDR2 SYGVNS. This CDR3 region has 12 residues.

This chain joins TRBV5-1 and TRBJ2-7; TRBD2 aligns across 9 bases. Per the germline V gene, CDR1 is SGHRS and CDR2 is YFSETQ. This CDR3 contains 14 residues. Trimming removed 1 base from V and 4 bases from J; junction bases left unmatched: 3. The CDR3 here is CASSLTSGPYEQYF. For the CDR3, the DNA is TGCGCCAGCAGCTTGACTAGCGGGCCGTACGAGCAGTACTTC.

This clone occurred a few times. The CDR3 protein is CASSRGQGISYNEQFF. The DNA for the CDR3 is TGTGCCAGCTCACGGGGACAGGGGATATCCTACAATGAGCAGTTCTTC. The chain is built from TRBV18 and TRBJ2-1, with 10 nucleotides matching TRBD1. Germline CDR1 and CDR2: KGHSH and LQKENI. There are 16 residues in the CDR3. With V trimmed by 4 bases and J by 1 base, 4 bases remained unmatched.

The rearrangement uses TRBV11-2 and TRBJ2-2; no definite D call. Germline CDR1 reads SGHAT; CDR2 reads FQNNGV. Trimming removed 6 bases at V and 4 bases at J, with 9 bases between. The CDR3 loop spans 13 amino acids. DNA of the CDR3: TGTGCCAGCAGTGAATACCTCACCGGGGAGCTGTTTTTT. Translation: CASSEYLTGELFF.

V and J are TRBV7-2 and TRBJ2-5; a possible D gene is TRBD2 (6 bases). Germline loops: CDR1 SGHTA, CDR2 FQGNSA. The CDR3 sequence is 14 residues long. V lost 5 bases to trimming and J lost 2 bases, with 12 bases between them. The CDR3 bases are TGTGCCAGCAGCCGGGGGTGGGGACAAGAGACCCAGTACTTC. Protein sequence: CASSRGWGQETQYF.

This chain connects TRBV2 to TRBJ2-5, with D possibly matching TRBD1 (5 bases). The CDR3 has 13 amino acids. The V end lost 3 bases, the J end lost 5 bases, and 10 bases lay between the germline ends. CDR1 is SNHLY and CDR2 is FYNNEI in the germline V gene. CDR3 coding DNA: TGTGCCAGCAGTGAGGGGCTGGTGGAGACCCAGTACTTC. Protein product: CASSEGLVETQYF.

J is TRBJ2-1 and V is TRBV19; TRBD2 aligns across 7 bases. The V segment lost 5 bases and the J segment 3 bases; nucleotides outside the gene matches: 13. There are 17 residues in the CDR3. Germline CDR1 LNHDA, CDR2 SQIVND (reference sequence). The DNA of the CDR3 is TGTGCCAGTAGTGGCCCTAGGGCGGGAGAGCGCTACAATGAGCAGTTCTTC. Its protein product is CASSGPRAGERYNEQFF. Full variable domain (outside the CDR3, taken from reference TRBV19 and TRBJ2-1): DGGITQSPKYLFRKEGQNVTLSCEQNLNHDAMYWYRQDPGQGLRLIYYSQIVNDFQKGDIAEGYSVSREKKESFPLTVTSAQKNPTAFYLCASSGPRAGERYNEQFFGPGTRLTVL.

The sample holds a few counts of this clone. The V and J genes are TRBV21-1 and TRBJ2-3; TRBD2 is taken as the D call from the table, unchecked against the DNA. TRBV21-1 is assigned pseudogene status. The CDR3 length is 14 residues. The CDR3 protein is CASSARDFADTQYF. The CDR3 bases are TGTGCCAGCAGCGCACGGGACTTCGCAGATACGCAGTATTTT.

This clone showed up just a few times. CDR3 amino acids: CASSFAGPTDTQYF. CDR3 sequence (DNA): TGCGCCAGCAGCTTCGCAGGGCCTACAGATACGCAGTATTTT. This sequence joins TRBV5-1 and TRBJ2-3, with D possibly matching TRBD1 (5 bases). The V and J ends lost 2 bases and 3 bases respectively, with 10 bases between them. Germline V lookup: CDR1 SGHRS, CDR2 YFSETQ. This CDR3 spans 14 amino acids. The whole variable domain, filled in from reference TRBV5-1 and TRBJ2-3, reads KAGVTQTPRYLIKTRGQQVTLSCSPISGHRSVSWYQQTPGQGLQFLFEYFSETQRNKGNFPGRFSGRQFSNSRSEMNVSTLELGDSALYLCASSFAGPTDTQYFGPGTRLTVL.